This T cell receptor beta chain emerged from a study of blood T cells in healthy people across ages. A J-beta primer mix and a sample-barcoded 5' primer were used in a second PCR of roughly 6 to 12 cycles. TCRdb analysed the 5' RACE reads with MiXCR anew, one entry per CDR3 protein. The sample includes 650,000 to 700,000 distinct CDR3 sequences, about 34% of them seen just once. The CDR3 runs to 12 residues. Germline values: CDR1 DFQATT, CDR2 SNEGSKA (reference sequence). V was pared by 3 bases and J by 6 bases, with 10 bases between. No fewer than 5.5 micrograms of total RNA were isolated from every sample. General observations from the study: The study found TCR beta diversity correlated strongly with naive T cell percentage. Relative to aged donors, long-lived donors carried more naive CD4+ cells and displayed higher diversity. Roughly linear age-related decline in beta diversity appeared, significant by age around 38.

About this clonotype: Its target is not known. This may be a read error, as it is one base from a much larger clone.

Sequencing was done on a sample of blood. This chain uses TRBV20-1 with TRBJ2-3, with no clear D. The TCR comes from an elderly woman in good health. The CDR3 loop is CSASGWRDTQYF. The CDR3 nucleotides read TGCAGTGCTAGCGGGTGGCGGGATACGCAGTATTTT.